A selection of T cell receptor beta chains follows, all from one sample in a study of breast tumors, draining lymph nodes, adjacent tissues. Via MiXCR, TCRdb re-called the multiplex PCR reads, giving one row per CDR3 protein. The sample shows 200,000 to 250,000 distinct CDR3 sequences, under 35% of them seen only once. Sequenced: axillary lymph node tissue. These receptors came from a female donor with breast cancer. Some clones in this sample may be carry-over from other donors' samples. Both conserved end residues are part of each CDR3. A D gene is named only where the DNA matches it firmly. Some rows have no size entry. The others give once, few or many, or a class for an expanded clone.

d_call: -
j_call: TRBJ1-5
clone_size: many
v_call: TRBV4-1
cdr3_aa: CASSQYQGRNQPQHF
cdr3_nt: TGCGCCAGCAGCCAGTACCAGGGTAGGAATCAGCCCCAGCATTTT

d_call: TRBD1
j_call: TRBJ1-1
clone_size: many
v_call: TRBV15
cdr3_aa: CATSRSGDRGNTEAFF
cdr3_nt: TGTGCCACCAGCAGATCGGGGGACAGGGGGAACACTGAAGCTTTCTTT

d_call: -
j_call: TRBJ2-5
clone_size: few
v_call: TRBV5-1
cdr3_aa: CASSLAGRQETQYF
cdr3_nt: TGCGCCAGCAGCTTGGCGGGCAGACAAGAGACCCAGTACTTC

d_call: -
j_call: TRBJ2-6
clone_size: -
v_call: TRBV2
cdr3_aa: CASSPLALPRRPGANVLTF
cdr3_nt: TGTGCCAGCAGTCCTTTGGCGCTTCCTCGTCGCCCTGGGGCCAACGTCCTGACTTTC

d_call: -
j_call: TRBJ2-1
clone_size: many
v_call: TRBV6-6
cdr3_aa: CASKVRDEQFF
cdr3_nt: TGTGCCAGCAAAGTACGGGATGAGCAGTTCTTC

d_call: -
j_call: TRBJ1-5
clone_size: many
v_call: TRBV2
cdr3_aa: CASSEAYLRDRYQPQHF
cdr3_nt: TGTGCCAGCAGTGAAGCCTACCTCCGGGACCGTTATCAGCCCCAGCATTTT

d_call: -
j_call: TRBJ1-2
clone_size: many
v_call: TRBV18
cdr3_aa: CASSPPIRGNYGYTF
cdr3_nt: TGTGCCAGCTCACCACCCATCAGGGGTAACTATGGCTACACCTTC

d_call: TRBD1
j_call: TRBJ2-1
clone_size: many
v_call: TRBV4-3
cdr3_aa: CASSQLGQGLNEQFF
cdr3_nt: TGCGCCAGCAGCCAATTGGGACAGGGGTTGAATGAGCAGTTCTTC

d_call: TRBD1
j_call: TRBJ1-2
clone_size: many
v_call: TRBV6-5
cdr3_aa: CASSTGGRGYGYTF
cdr3_nt: TGTGCCAGCAGCACAGGGGGCAGAGGCTATGGCTACACCTTC

d_call: -
j_call: TRBJ1-6
clone_size: many
v_call: TRBV20-1
cdr3_aa: CSASSRSYNSPLHF
cdr3_nt: TGCAGTGCTAGTTCGAGATCCTATAATTCACCCCTCCACTTT

d_call: -
j_call: TRBJ2-3
clone_size: many
v_call: TRBV2
cdr3_aa: CASSEERARTQYF
cdr3_nt: TGTGCCAGCAGTGAAGAGAGGGCCCGGACGCAGTATTTT

d_call: -
j_call: TRBJ2-2
clone_size: many
v_call: TRBV2
cdr3_aa: CASSKYAGELFF
cdr3_nt: TGTGCCAGCAGTAAATACGCCGGGGAGCTGTTTTTT

d_call: TRBD2
j_call: TRBJ2-7
clone_size: many
v_call: TRBV7-3
cdr3_aa: CASSPGASGGFSYEQYF
cdr3_nt: TGTGCCAGCAGCCCCGGGGCTAGCGGGGGGTTCTCCTACGAGCAGTACTTC

d_call: TRBD1
j_call: TRBJ1-5
clone_size: many
v_call: TRBV20-1
cdr3_aa: CSARGRTGVEPQHF
cdr3_nt: TGCAGTGCTAGGGGAAGGACAGGGGTTGAGCCCCAGCATTTT

d_call: TRBD1
j_call: TRBJ2-1
clone_size: few
v_call: TRBV19
cdr3_aa: CASSGQGANEQFF
cdr3_nt: TGTGCCAGTAGTGGGCAGGGGGCAAATGAGCAGTTCTTC

d_call: TRBD1
j_call: TRBJ1-6
clone_size: -
v_call: TRBV9
cdr3_aa: CASSGTGVSMNSPLHF
cdr3_nt: TGTGCCAGCAGTGGAACAGGGGTTTCCATGAATTCACCCCTCCACTTT

d_call: TRBD1
j_call: TRBJ2-7
clone_size: many
v_call: TRBV12-3/TRBV12-4
cdr3_aa: CASTRHPGRGSSYEQYF
cdr3_nt: TGTGCCAGCACCCGGCACCCGGGCAGGGGGTCGTCTTACGAGCAGTACTTC

d_call: -
j_call: TRBJ2-1
clone_size: -
v_call: TRBV18
cdr3_aa: CASSPRLGDEQFF
cdr3_nt: TGTGCCAGCTCACCCCGGCTAGGTGATGAGCAGTTCTTC

d_call: -
j_call: TRBJ2-2
clone_size: few
v_call: TRBV13
cdr3_aa: CASSSLRGPGELFF
cdr3_nt: TGTGCCAGCAGCTCCCTCCGGGGGCCCGGGGAGCTGTTTTTT

d_call: TRBD1
j_call: TRBJ1-4
clone_size: many
v_call: TRBV20-1
cdr3_aa: CSARGQGVGEKLFF
cdr3_nt: TGCAGTGCTAGAGGACAGGGTGTGGGTGAAAAACTGTTTTTT

d_call: -
j_call: TRBJ1-1
clone_size: -
v_call: TRBV2
cdr3_aa: CASSEVTQAFF
cdr3_nt: TGTGCCAGCAGTGAGGTCACCCAAGCTTTCTTT

d_call: TRBD1
j_call: TRBJ2-5
clone_size: many
v_call: TRBV19
cdr3_aa: CATMGQSETQYF
cdr3_nt: TGTGCCACTATGGGACAGTCAGAGACCCAGTACTTC

d_call: TRBD1
j_call: TRBJ1-2
clone_size: -
v_call: TRBV24-1
cdr3_aa: CATSRRTGKLGYGYTF
cdr3_nt: TGTGCCACGAGCAGGCGGACAGGGAAACTAGGCTATGGCTACACCTTC

d_call: TRBD1
j_call: TRBJ2-1
clone_size: -
v_call: TRBV5-4
cdr3_aa: CASSDPGQGFNEQFF
cdr3_nt: TGTGCCAGCAGCGATCCGGGACAGGGTTTCAATGAGCAGTTCTTC

d_call: TRBD2
j_call: TRBJ2-5
clone_size: many
v_call: TRBV6-6
cdr3_aa: CASSPGLAGRLETQYF
cdr3_nt: TGTGCCAGCAGTCCGGGACTAGCGGGACGGTTGGAGACCCAGTACTTC

d_call: TRBD1
j_call: TRBJ1-4
clone_size: many
v_call: TRBV5-1
cdr3_aa: CASSSRQGENEKLFF
cdr3_nt: TGCGCCAGCAGCTCCCGACAGGGGGAGAATGAAAAACTGTTTTTT

d_call: -
j_call: TRBJ1-5
clone_size: many
v_call: TRBV6-1
cdr3_aa: CASSAGGNQPQHF
cdr3_nt: TGTGCCAGCAGTGCGGGGGGCAATCAGCCCCAGCATTTT

d_call: -
j_call: TRBJ1-2
clone_size: -
v_call: TRBV5-5
cdr3_aa: CASTQDRQYGYTF
cdr3_nt: TGTGCCAGCACCCAGGACAGACAATATGGCTACACCTTC

d_call: -
j_call: TRBJ1-3
clone_size: -
v_call: TRBV20-1
cdr3_aa: CSAPYGGRNTIYF
cdr3_nt: TGCAGTGCTCCATACGGGGGGCGAAACACCATATATTTT